Listed here is a single T cell receptor beta chain. The sample is drawn from a study of OX40 agonist ivuxolimab in advanced cancers. Overall study: The study gave patients intravenous ivuxolimab at 0.01 to 10 mg/kg every 2 weeks.

Sequencing used immunoSEQ multiplex PCR; TCRdb keeps in-frame clones, though not all of them. The sample has around 68,000 clones, approximately 81% seen once. Germline V gene data show CDR1 as KGHSH and CDR2 as LQKENI. The ends lost 6 bases at V and 1 base at J; junction bases unmatched: 8. There are 15 residues in the CDR3. This sample comprised CD4+ or CD8+ T cells sorted from blood, obtained in a trial of the OX40 agonist ivuxolimab. The sequence came from an adult with an advanced solid tumor such as melanoma, head and neck, liver or kidney cancer. The rearrangement uses TRBV18 and TRBJ2-7; 8 positions agree with TRBD2. Written as DNA, the CDR3 is TGTGCCAGCTCCCCATACCGGGGGGGATCCTACGAGCAGTACTTC. Translation gives CASSPYRGGSYEQYF.